This T cell receptor beta chain was profiled in a study of blood T cell repertoires in COVID-19. In the study overall: Italy, Spain and the United States were the sources of the convalescent and acute COVID-19 samples. The cDNA or gDNA used as material had been derived from T cells, B-cell-depleted T cells, or PBMCs.

Per the original methods: Reference gene primer amplification in the assay estimated nucleated cell counts. Data came from immunoSEQ multiplex PCR; TCRdb stores just in-frame clones and leaves some out. V and J calls and clone size are as listed in that table; D and trimming were resolved from the DNA. The data hold more than 200,000 clones, with 86% observed a single time. The V gene's germline CDR1 is LNHDA and CDR2 SQIVND (reference sequence). With 6 bases removed from V and 2 bases from J, the gap between germline ends came to 14 bases. CDR3 length equals 15 residues. This chain uses TRBV19 with TRBJ2-1, with a tentative D call TRBD2 (6 bases). This receptor was identified in a woman between 45 and 65 years old with acute or convalescent COVID-19. The sequenced material came from peripheral blood. CDR3 sequence reads: CASRMGGAPYNEQFF. Here the CDR3 DNA reads TGTGCCAGTAGAATGGGCGGGGCCCCCTACAATGAGCAGTTCTTC.